Each of the 13 T cell receptor beta chains below was sequenced from the same sample in a study of T cell responses to AZD1222 COVID-19 vaccine. The method was immunoSEQ multiplex PCR; TCRdb's version includes in-frame clones alone and lacks a portion of them. The repertoire consists of 100,000 to 150,000 clones, with 85% occurring once and the leading ten covering just under 4.5%. The sample consisted of peripheral blood, taken 28 days after the second AZD1222 dose. The source of these receptors is an adult who received the AZD1222 COVID-19 vaccine.

V gene TRBV3-1 (or the pseudogene TRBV3-2) combines with J gene TRBJ2-1; 7 nucleotides align to TRBD2. Germline CDR1 reads LGHDT; CDR2 reads YNNKEL (reference sequence). CDR3 length equals 17 residues. Trimming removed 0 bases from V and 6 bases from J; junction bases left unmatched: 11. This CDR3 is CASSQDRGTIRPNEQFF. The CDR3 coding sequence is TGTGCCAGCAGCCAAGACCGCGGGACTATCCGCCCCAATGAGCAGTTCTTC.

The chain uses TRBV6-4 and TRBJ1-6, with D unresolved. V lost 5 bases and J 4 bases, leaving 9 bases between the germline ends. The CDR3 has 14 residues. Germline CDR1 and CDR2: MRHNA and SNTAGT. CDR3 residues: CASSIDTYNSPLHF. The DNA for the CDR3 is TGTGCCAGCAGTATTGACACATATAATTCACCCCTCCACTTT.

The chain links TRBV3-1 (or the pseudogene TRBV3-2) to TRBJ2-1; 9 nucleotides align to TRBD1. Unmatched junction bases numbered 7, after V lost 5 bases and J lost 8 bases. This CDR3 region has 14 residues. CDR1 and CDR2 from the germline V gene are LGHDT and YNNKEL (reference sequence). DNA of the CDR3: TGTGCCAGCAGCTGGGGACAGGGTTGGGATGAGCAGTTCTTC. It translates to CASSWGQGWDEQFF.

V is TRBV6-4 and J is TRBJ2-2; tentative D call: TRBD1 (5 bases). The germline V gene has CDR1 MRHNA and CDR2 SNTAGT. The CDR3 totals 14 residues. Trimming took 2 bases from V and 2 from J, leaving 6 bases between them. The CDR3 DNA is TGTGCCAGCAGTGACGGACAAAACACCGGGGAGCTGTTTTTT. Encoded protein: CASSDGQNTGELFF.

This chain uses TRBV7-2 with TRBJ2-3; D might be TRBD2 (5 bases). Germline V gives CDR1 SGHTA, CDR2 FQGNSA. The CDR3 is 14 amino acids. The V gene lost 1 base and the J gene lost 6 bases, with 11 bases spanning the gap. CDR3 residues: CASSLDVGDDTQYF. The CDR3 region has the DNA TGTGCCAGCAGCTTAGATGTGGGAGATGATACGCAGTATTTT.

The genes are TRBV6-6 and TRBJ1-5; a possible D gene is TRBD1 (6 bases). The length of the CDR3 is 14 residues. Trimming cost V 7 bases and J 7 bases, with 17 bases left between them. Germline V gene sequence: CDR1 MNHNY, CDR2 SVGAGI (reference sequence). The CDR3 region has the DNA TGTGCCAGCACTTCAACCGGGGGCTGGCAGCCCCAGCATTTT. Translation gives CASTSTGGWQPQHF.

This clone was seen just once. The chain has TRBV27 and TRBJ1-4, with D uncertain. This CDR3 comprises 14 residues. V lost 3 bases and J 3 bases, leaving 8 bases between the germline ends. Germline V lookup: CDR1 MNHEY, CDR2 SMNVEV (reference sequence). CDR3 amino acids: CASSFGLANEKLFF. CDR3 sequence (DNA): TGTGCCAGCAGTTTCGGGTTGGCTAATGAAAAACTGTTTTTT. Full variable domain (outside the CDR3, taken from reference TRBV27 and TRBJ1-4): EAQVTQNPRYLITVTGKKLTVTCSQNMNHEYMSWYRQDPGLGLRQIYYSMNVEVTDKGDVPEGYKVSRKEKRNFPLILESPSPNQTSLYFCASSFGLANEKLFFGSGTQLSVL.

The chain is built from TRBV12-5 and TRBJ2-3; D ambiguous. This CDR3 has 12 residues. Trimming took off 5 bases at V and 8 bases at J, with 11 bases between the two ends. Per the germline V gene, CDR1 is LGHNT and CDR2 is FRNRAP. The CDR3 loop reads CASGPGKGTQYF. For the CDR3, the DNA is TGTGCTAGTGGTCCCGGAAAGGGTACGCAGTATTTT.

The V and J genes are TRBV5-6 and TRBJ2-3, with TRBD2 identical over 13 bases. This CDR3 spans 14 amino acids. From germline, CDR1 is SGHDT and CDR2 YYEEEE. V lost 4 bases, J lost 9 bases, and 5 bases stayed unmatched. CDR3 protein: CASSKLAGGLTQYF. In nucleotides, the CDR3 is TGTGCCAGCAGCAAACTAGCGGGGGGGCTCACGCAGTATTTT. Using reference TRBV5-6 and TRBJ2-3 for the parts outside the CDR3, the full variable domain is DAGVTQSPTHLIKTRGQQVTLRCSPKSGHDTVSWYQQALGQGPQFIFQYYEEEERQRGNFPDRFSGHQFPNYSSELNVNALLLGDSALYLCASSKLAGGLTQYFGPGTRLTVL.

The gene calls are TRBV5-4 and TRBJ2-5; 10 bases fit TRBD1. J was trimmed by 5 bases and V by 4 bases; bases with no gene match: 5. In germline, CDR1 is SGHNT, CDR2 YYREEE (reference sequence). The CDR3 spans 14 residues. The CDR3 region is CASSRGQGQETQYF. CDR3 DNA: TGTGCCAGCAGCAGGGGACAGGGGCAGGAGACCCAGTACTTC.

The chain employs TRBV6-5 and TRBJ2-7, with a tentative D call TRBD1 (6 bases). This CDR3 contains 16 residues. CDR1 is MNHEY, CDR2 SVGAGI, per germline. Deletions cut 2 bases from V and 0 bases from J, with 14 bases between. CDR3 nucleotide sequence: TGTGCCAGCAGTTACCCCAGGGGACCCCTCTCCTACGAGCAGTACTTC. As protein: CASSYPRGPLSYEQYF.

J is TRBJ2-7 and V is TRBV28; 9 nucleotides line up with TRBD2. The CDR3 totals 15 residues. Germline V gives CDR1 MDHEN, CDR2 SYDVKM. V shed 7 bases and J 1 base; nucleotides not matched to a gene: 8. The CDR3 sequence is CASTSRRGGSYEQYF. The CDR3 DNA follows: TGTGCCAGCACCTCACGGCGGGGGGGGTCCTACGAGCAGTACTTC.

The chain uses TRBV5-8 and TRBJ2-1; TRBD2 matches at 8 bases. With V trimmed by 4 bases and J by 4 bases, 1 base remained unmatched. The CDR3 sequence is 13 residues long. Germline lookup yields CDR1 SGHTS and CDR2 YDEGEE. Written as DNA, the CDR3 is TGTGCCAGCAGCACTAGCGGATACAATGAGCAGTTCTTC. Protein: CASSTSGYNEQFF.